A single sample gave rise to the 18 T cell receptor beta chains below, sequenced in a study of CXCR3-negative and CXCR3-positive naive CD8 T cells. It was by 5' RACE with UMI labels that the TRB cDNA libraries were prepared. For each CDR3 protein, TCRdb gives one entry from its re-call of the 5' RACE reads, without DNA. This table holds 100,000 to 150,000 distinct CDR3 sequences. Sequencing was carried out using naive CXCR3- CD8+ T cells from blood. Subset described: CD45RO-CCR7+CD27+CD95- naive CD8+ T cells lacking CXCR3 (TNR3-). These receptor sequences come from a human donor in good health. Some clones in this sample may be carry-over from other donors' samples.

The chain joins TRBV20-1 to TRBJ2-3; TCRdb designates TRBD2, a call that cannot be tested without DNA. This CDR3 has 15 amino acids. The germline CDR1 and CDR2 sequences are DFQATT and SNEGSKA (reference sequence). CDR3 loop: CSARELAGEIDTQYF.

J is TRBJ2-7 and V is TRBV7-6; the TRBD1 assignment by TCRdb is unverifiable without DNA. The CDR3 runs 17 residues. Germline assignment: CDR1 SGHVS and CDR2 FNYEAQ. CDR3 region: CASSSMDSPYLAYEQYF.

V is TRBV4-1 and J is TRBJ2-7; with no DNA, the TCRdb D assignment of TRBD1 cannot be verified. This CDR3 is 14 amino acids long. Germline V gene lookup returns CDR1 MGHRA and CDR2 YSYEKL. The CDR3 loop reads CASSQSGGEYEQYF.

This chain joins TRBV9 and TRBJ2-3. Germline lookup yields CDR1 SGDLS and CDR2 YYNGEE. This CDR3 contains 13 residues. The CDR3 spells CAKQREHTDTQYF.

The chain recombines TRBV2 with TRBJ2-1. The V gene's germline CDR1 is SNHLY and CDR2 FYNNEI. This CDR3 comprises 14 residues. CDR3 sequence: CASSVGDANNEQFF.

V usage is TRBV11-2 and J usage is TRBJ2-7; without DNA, the TCRdb call of TRBD1 cannot be checked. The CDR3 runs to 15 residues. CDR1 SGHAT and CDR2 FQNNGV come from the germline V gene. CDR3 in amino acids: CASNLGGPETQEQYF.

The CDR3 here is CASRRTGLSGNTIYF. This chain joins TRBV7-9 and TRBJ1-3; the D call from TCRdb, TRBD1, cannot be confirmed without DNA. This CDR3 comprises 15 residues. Germline V gene lookup returns CDR1 SEHNR and CDR2 FQNEAQ (reference sequence). Variable domain in full (rest from reference TRBV7-9 and TRBJ1-3): DTGVSQNPRHKITKRGQNVTFRCDPISEHNRLYWYRQTLGQGPEFLTYFQNEAQLEKSRLLSDRFSAERPKGSFSTLEIQRTEQGDSAMYLCASRRTGLSGNTIYFGEGSWLTVV.

The V and J genes are TRBV4-3 and TRBJ1-1; lacking DNA, the TRBD1 call made by TCRdb goes unchecked. Germline V CDR1 and CDR2: LGHNA, YSLEER. The CDR3 runs 15 residues. The CDR3: CASSQVPDMNTEAFF.

J is TRBJ2-1 and V is TRBV10-2; TCRdb names TRBD2, which stays unverified in the absence of DNA. Germline assignment: CDR1 WSHSY and CDR2 SAAADI. CDR3 length equals 13 residues. CDR3 region: CASRTSDDNEQFF.

The chain uses TRBV7-9 and TRBJ2-7; the D gene TCRdb calls, TRBD2, cannot be checked with no DNA. Germline V lookup: CDR1 SEHNR, CDR2 FQNEAQ (reference sequence). The CDR3 consists of 13 residues. This CDR3 reads CASSLPAGPEQYF. Variable domain in full (rest from reference TRBV7-9 and TRBJ2-7): DTGVSQNPRHKITKRGQNVTFRCDPISEHNRLYWYRQTLGQGPEFLTYFQNEAQLEKSRLLSDRFSAERPKGSFSTLEIQRTEQGDSAMYLCASSLPAGPEQYFGPGTRLTVT.

The chain is built from TRBV5-4 and TRBJ2-5; TCRdb's D call of TRBD1 is untestable without DNA. Germline values: CDR1 SGHNT, CDR2 YYREEE (reference sequence). The CDR3 spans 14 residues. This CDR3 reads CASSSGGWRETQYF.

This chain uses TRBV4-3 with TRBJ2-1; absent DNA, TCRdb's TRBD1 call cannot be checked. This CDR3 has 17 amino acids. Germline V gene sequence: CDR1 LGHNA, CDR2 YSLEER. The CDR3 loop reads CASSQGRDRGPWGEQFF.

The J gene is TRBJ2-7, the V gene TRBV9. CDR3 size: 13 residues. Germline V gene lookup returns CDR1 SGDLS and CDR2 YYNGEE. The CDR3 spells CASSVGEPYEQYF.

The rearrangement uses TRBV12-3 or TRBV12-4 and TRBJ1-5. CDR3 length: 13 residues. This CDR3 is CASSLGSNQPQHF.

V is TRBV28 and J is TRBJ2-3; the D call from TCRdb, TRBD2, cannot be confirmed without DNA. CDR1 is MDHEN, CDR2 SYDVKM, per germline. CDR3 size: 16 residues. Here the CDR3 reads CASSEGRLRETDTQYF.

This sequence joins TRBV10-3 and TRBJ1-4; TCRdb calls TRBD1, which cannot be checked without DNA. The CDR3 has 15 residues. Looked up from germline, CDR1 is ENHRY and CDR2 is SYGVKD. The CDR3: CAISDSEDRGEKLFF.

This sequence joins TRBV10-3 and TRBJ2-5; without DNA, the TCRdb call of TRBD1 cannot be checked. This CDR3 region has 14 residues. CDR1 and CDR2 from the germline V gene are ENHRY and SYGVKD. The CDR3 region is CAISESPGIETQYF.

The rearrangement links TRBV3-1 to TRBJ2-6; TCRdb's assignment of TRBD2 cannot be checked, as there is no DNA. This CDR3 is built from 17 residues. The germline V gene has CDR1 LGHDT and CDR2 YNNKEL (reference sequence). The CDR3 protein is CASSQDPRLVGANVLTF.